This T cell receptor beta chain was sequenced for a study of CD4+ T cells in melanoma. General study findings and limits: Diverse differentiation states were reported for melanoma neoantigen-specific CD4+ T cells. CD8+ T cell, macrophage and B cell function reportedly correlated with neoantigen-specific CD4+ T cells.

There are 16 residues in the CDR3. The germline CDR1 and CDR2 sequences are LGHNT and FRNRAP. V was pared by 0 bases and J by 4 bases, with 15 bases between. As regards this clone: The antigen remains undetermined.

TCRdb keeps only in-frame clones here, not all; method: immunoSEQ multiplex PCR. The data show 9,000 to 13,000 clones, around 64% seen once. The material sequenced was cells from a culture (not recorded whether cultured in vitro). V usage is TRBV12-5 and J usage is TRBJ1-1; no reliable D call. This sequence originates from a human donor with melanoma. The CDR3 sequence: CASGLVPPRAGTEAFF. The CDR3 nucleotides read TGTGCTAGTGGTTTGGTCCCGCCGAGGGCGGGCACTGAAGCTTTCTTT.